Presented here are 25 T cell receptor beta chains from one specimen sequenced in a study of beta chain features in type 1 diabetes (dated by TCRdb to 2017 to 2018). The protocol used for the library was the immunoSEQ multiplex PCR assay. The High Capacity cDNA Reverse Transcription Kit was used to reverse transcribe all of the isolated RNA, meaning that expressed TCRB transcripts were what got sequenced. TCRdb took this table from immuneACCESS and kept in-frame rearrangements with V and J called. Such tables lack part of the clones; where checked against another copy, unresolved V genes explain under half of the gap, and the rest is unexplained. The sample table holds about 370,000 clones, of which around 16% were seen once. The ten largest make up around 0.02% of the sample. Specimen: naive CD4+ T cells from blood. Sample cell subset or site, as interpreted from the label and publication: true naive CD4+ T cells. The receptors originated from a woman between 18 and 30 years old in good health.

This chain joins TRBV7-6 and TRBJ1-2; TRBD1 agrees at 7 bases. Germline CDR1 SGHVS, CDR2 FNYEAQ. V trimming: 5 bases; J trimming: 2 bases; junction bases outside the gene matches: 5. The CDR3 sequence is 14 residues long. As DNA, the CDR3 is TGTGCCAGCAGCCGCACGACAGGGAACTATGGCTACACCTTC. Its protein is CASSRTTGNYGYTF.

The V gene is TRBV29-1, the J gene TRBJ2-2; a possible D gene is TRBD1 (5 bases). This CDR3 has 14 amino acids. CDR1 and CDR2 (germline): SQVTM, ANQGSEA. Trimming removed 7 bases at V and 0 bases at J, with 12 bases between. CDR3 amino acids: CSARRGANTGELFF. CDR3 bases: TGCAGCGCCCGTAGGGGCGCGAACACCGGGGAGCTGTTTTTT.

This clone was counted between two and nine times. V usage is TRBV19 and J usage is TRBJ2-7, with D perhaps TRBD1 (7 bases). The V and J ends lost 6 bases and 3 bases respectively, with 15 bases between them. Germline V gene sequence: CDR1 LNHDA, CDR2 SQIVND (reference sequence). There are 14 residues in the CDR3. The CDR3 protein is CASRVAGGLYEQYF. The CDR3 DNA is TGTGCCAGTAGGGTGGCAGGGGGACTCTACGAGCAGTACTTC.

In nucleotides, the CDR3 is TGTGCCAGCAGCTTTAGCGCCTCCGAGCAGTACTTC. It encodes CASSFSASEQYF. The chain recombines TRBV11-1 with TRBJ2-7; tentatively, D is TRBD2 (5 bases). The V end was cut by 3 bases, the J end by 6 bases, with 9 bases between. This CDR3 region has 12 residues. CDR1 is SGHAT, CDR2 FQDESV, per germline (reference sequence).

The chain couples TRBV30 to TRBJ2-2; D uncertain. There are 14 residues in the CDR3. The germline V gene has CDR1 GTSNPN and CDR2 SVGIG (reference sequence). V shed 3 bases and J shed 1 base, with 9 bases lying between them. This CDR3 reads CAWSMGVNTGELFF. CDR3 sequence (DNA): TGTGCCTGGAGCATGGGCGTGAACACCGGGGAGCTGTTTTTT.

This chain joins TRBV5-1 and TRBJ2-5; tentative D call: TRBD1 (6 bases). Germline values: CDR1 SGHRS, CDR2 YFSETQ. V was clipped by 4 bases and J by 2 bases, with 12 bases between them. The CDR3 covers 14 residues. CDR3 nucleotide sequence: TGCGCCAGCAGCGGGGACACCCCTCAAGAGACCCAGTACTTC. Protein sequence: CASSGDTPQETQYF.

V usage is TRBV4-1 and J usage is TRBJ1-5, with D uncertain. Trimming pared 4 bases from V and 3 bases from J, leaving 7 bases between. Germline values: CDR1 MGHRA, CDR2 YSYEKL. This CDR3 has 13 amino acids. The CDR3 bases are TGCGCCAGCAGCCGACGGGACAATCAGCCCCAGCATTTT. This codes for CASSRRDNQPQHF.

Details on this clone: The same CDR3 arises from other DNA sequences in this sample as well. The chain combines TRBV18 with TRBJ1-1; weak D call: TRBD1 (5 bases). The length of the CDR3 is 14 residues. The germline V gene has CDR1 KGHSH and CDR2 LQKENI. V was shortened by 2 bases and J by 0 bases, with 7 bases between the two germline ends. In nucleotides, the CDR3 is TGTGCCAGCTCACCAGACAGACTGAACACTGAAGCTTTCTTT. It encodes CASSPDRLNTEAFF.

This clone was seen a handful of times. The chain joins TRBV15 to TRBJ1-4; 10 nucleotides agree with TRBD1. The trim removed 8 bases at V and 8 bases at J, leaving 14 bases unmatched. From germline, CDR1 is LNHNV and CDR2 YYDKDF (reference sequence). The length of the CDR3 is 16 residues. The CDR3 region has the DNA TGTGCCACCGGACGACAGGGGGCGCGGCGCGGGGAAAAACTGTTTTTT. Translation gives CATGRQGARRGEKLFF.

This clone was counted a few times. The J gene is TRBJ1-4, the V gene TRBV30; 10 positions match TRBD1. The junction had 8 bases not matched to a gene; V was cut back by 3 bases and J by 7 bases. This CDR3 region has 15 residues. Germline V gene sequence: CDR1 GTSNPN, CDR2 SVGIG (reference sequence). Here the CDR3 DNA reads TGTGCCTGGAGGATGACGACAGGGGGCAGTGAAAAACTGTTTTTT. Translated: CAWRMTTGGSEKLFF.

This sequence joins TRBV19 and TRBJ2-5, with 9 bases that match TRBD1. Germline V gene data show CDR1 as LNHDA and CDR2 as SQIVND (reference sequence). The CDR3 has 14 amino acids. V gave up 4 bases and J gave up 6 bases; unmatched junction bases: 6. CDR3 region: CASSTTGGVKTQYF. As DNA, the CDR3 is TGTGCCAGTAGTACCACAGGGGGCGTGAAGACCCAGTACTTC.

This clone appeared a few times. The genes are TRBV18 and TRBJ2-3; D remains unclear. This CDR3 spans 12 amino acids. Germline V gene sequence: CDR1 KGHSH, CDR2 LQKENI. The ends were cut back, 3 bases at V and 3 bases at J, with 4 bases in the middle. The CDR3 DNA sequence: TGTGCCAGCTCACCCGGTACAGATACGCAGTATTTT. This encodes CASSPGTDTQYF.

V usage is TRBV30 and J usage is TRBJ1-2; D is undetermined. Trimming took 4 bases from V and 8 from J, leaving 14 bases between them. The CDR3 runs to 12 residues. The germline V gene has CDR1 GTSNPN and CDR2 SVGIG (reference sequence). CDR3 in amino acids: CAWTGSLGGYTF. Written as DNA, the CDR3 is TGTGCCTGGACCGGAAGCCTCGGGGGCTACACCTTC.

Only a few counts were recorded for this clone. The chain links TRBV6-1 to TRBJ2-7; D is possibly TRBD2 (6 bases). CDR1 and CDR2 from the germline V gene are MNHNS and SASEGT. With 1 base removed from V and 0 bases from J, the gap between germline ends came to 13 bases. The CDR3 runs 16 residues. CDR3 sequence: CASSEVKRAGSYEQYF. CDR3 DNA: TGTGCCAGCAGTGAAGTCAAGCGGGCGGGCTCCTACGAGCAGTACTTC.

The CDR3 sequence is CASSWDRVSDGYTF. DNA of the CDR3: TGTGCCAGTAGTTGGGACAGGGTGTCGGATGGCTACACCTTC. The chain uses TRBV19 and TRBJ1-2; 9 positions agree with TRBD1. V lost 5 bases and J lost 6; bases outside the gene matches: 7. The CDR3 has 14 residues. Germline V lookup: CDR1 LNHDA, CDR2 SQIVND (reference sequence).

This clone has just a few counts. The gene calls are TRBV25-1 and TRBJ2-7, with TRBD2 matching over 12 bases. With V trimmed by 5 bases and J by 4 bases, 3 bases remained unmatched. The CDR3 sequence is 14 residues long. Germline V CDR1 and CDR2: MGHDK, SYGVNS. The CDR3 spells CASSNLAGGYEQYF. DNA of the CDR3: TGTGCCAGCAGTAACCTAGCGGGAGGGTACGAGCAGTACTTC.

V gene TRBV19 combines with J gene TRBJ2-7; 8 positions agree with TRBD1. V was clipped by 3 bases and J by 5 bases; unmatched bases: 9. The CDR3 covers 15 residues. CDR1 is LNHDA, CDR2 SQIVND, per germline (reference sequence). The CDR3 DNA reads TGTGCCAGTAGTATTGTGGGACAGGCGTTCCACGAGCAGTACTTC. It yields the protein CASSIVGQAFHEQYF.

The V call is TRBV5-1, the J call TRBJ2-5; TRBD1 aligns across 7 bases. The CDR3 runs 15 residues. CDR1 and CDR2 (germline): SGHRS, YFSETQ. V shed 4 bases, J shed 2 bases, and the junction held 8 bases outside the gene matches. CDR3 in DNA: TGCGCCAGCAGCGCTACGACGGGACAGCAAGAGACCCAGTACTTC. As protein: CASSATTGQQETQYF.

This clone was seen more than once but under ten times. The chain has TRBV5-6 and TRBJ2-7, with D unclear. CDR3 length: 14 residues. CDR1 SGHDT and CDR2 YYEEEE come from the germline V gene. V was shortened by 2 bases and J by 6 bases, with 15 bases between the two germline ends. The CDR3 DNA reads TGTGCCAGCAGCTTCGATAGGAGAGCCCTCGAGCAGTACTTC. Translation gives CASSFDRRALEQYF.

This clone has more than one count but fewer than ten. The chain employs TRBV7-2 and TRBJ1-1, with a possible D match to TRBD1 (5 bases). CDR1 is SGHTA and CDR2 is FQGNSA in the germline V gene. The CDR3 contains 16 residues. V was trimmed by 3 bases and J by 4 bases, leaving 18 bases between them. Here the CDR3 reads CASSFDGWGVGTEAFF. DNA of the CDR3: TGTGCCAGCAGCTTTGATGGTTGGGGGGTCGGCACTGAAGCTTTCTTT.

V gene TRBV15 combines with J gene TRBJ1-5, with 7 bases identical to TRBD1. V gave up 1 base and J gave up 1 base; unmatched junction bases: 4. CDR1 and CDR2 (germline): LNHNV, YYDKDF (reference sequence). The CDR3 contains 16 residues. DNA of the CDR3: TGTGCCACCAGCAGAGGGGACAGAAGGAGCAATCAGCCCCAGCATTTT. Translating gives CATSRGDRRSNQPQHF.

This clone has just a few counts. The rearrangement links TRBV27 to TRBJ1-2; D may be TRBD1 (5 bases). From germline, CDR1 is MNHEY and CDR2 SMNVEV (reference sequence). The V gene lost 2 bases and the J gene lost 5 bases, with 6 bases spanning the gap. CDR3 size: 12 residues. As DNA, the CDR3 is TGTGCCAGCAGTTTACAGGGATATGGCTACACCTTC. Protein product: CASSLQGYGYTF.

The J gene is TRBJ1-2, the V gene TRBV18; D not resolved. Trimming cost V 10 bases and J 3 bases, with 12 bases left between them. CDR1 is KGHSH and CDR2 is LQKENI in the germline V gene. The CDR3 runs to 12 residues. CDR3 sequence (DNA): TGTGCCACCAATCAGGCTTACTATGGCTACACCTTC. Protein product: CATNQAYYGYTF.

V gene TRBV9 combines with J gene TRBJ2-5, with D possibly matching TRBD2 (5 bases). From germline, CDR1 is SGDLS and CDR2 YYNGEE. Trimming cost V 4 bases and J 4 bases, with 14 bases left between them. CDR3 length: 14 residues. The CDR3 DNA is TGTGCCAGCAGCCTTGGTCGAGCGGCAGAGACCCAGTACTTC. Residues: CASSLGRAAETQYF.

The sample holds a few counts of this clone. CDR3 bases: TGTGCCAGCAGCTTAGTGGGGCGTGCTTACAATGAGCAGTTCTTC. This codes for CASSLVGRAYNEQFF. This sequence joins TRBV7-9 and TRBJ2-1, with TRBD1 as a possible D gene (5 bases). V gave up 1 base and J gave up 4 bases, with 11 bases separating them. The CDR3 totals 15 residues. Germline V gene sequence: CDR1 SEHNR, CDR2 FQNEAQ (reference sequence).